This T cell receptor (beta chain) came from a study of cytomegalovirus exposure and HLA in healthy donors. Study-level results: The study found most TCR sequences rare, yet found some public TCRs in many donors. Cytomegalovirus association was listed for 164 TCR beta chains. The tendency of first-cohort TCR clusters to co-occur in the 120 or so validation repertoires was identified by a subsequent analysis. Reportedly, diagnosis of cytomegalovirus status by the classifier showed high specificity and sensitivity.

On this clone itself: Its cognate antigen is unknown.

This CDR3 is built from 17 residues. This table comes from immunoSEQ multiplex PCR, and its TCRdb copy is limited to in-frame clones, with some not included. In the table there are fewer than 350,000 clones, roughly 90% of which are singletons. V usage is TRBV21-1 and J usage is TRBJ2-7; the tabulated D call, TRBD1, remains unverified against the DNA. TRBV21-1 is annotated as a pseudogene. The receptor was isolated from a woman aged 18-29 years in good health and CMV-seronegative. Sequenced material: PBMCs. The CDR3 nucleotides read TGTGCCAGCAGCGAGGAGACAGGGACTGCACATACCTACGAGCAGTACTTC. Translating gives CASSEETGTAHTYEQYF.